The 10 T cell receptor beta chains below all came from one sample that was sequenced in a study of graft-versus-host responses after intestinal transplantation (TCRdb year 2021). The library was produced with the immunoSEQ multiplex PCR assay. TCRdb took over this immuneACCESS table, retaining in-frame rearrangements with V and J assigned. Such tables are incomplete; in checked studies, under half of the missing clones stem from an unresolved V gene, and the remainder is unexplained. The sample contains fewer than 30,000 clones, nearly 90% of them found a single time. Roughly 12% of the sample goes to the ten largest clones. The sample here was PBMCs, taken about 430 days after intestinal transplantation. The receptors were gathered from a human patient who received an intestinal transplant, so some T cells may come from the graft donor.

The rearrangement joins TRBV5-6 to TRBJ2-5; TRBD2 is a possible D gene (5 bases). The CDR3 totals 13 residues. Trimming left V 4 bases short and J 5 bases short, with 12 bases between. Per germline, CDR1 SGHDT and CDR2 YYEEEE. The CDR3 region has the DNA TGTGCCAGCAGCCCCAGACGAGGGGAGACCCAGTACTTC. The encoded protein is CASSPRRGETQYF.

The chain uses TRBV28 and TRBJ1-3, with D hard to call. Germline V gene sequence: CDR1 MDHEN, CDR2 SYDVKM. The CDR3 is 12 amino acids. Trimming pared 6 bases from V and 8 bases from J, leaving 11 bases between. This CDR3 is CASRSTEHTIYF. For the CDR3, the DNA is TGTGCCAGCAGGTCGACGGAGCACACCATATATTTT.

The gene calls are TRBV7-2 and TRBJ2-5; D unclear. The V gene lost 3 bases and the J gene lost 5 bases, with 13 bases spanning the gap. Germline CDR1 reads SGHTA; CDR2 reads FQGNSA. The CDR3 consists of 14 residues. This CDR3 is CASSLGRRRETQYF. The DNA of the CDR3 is TGTGCCAGCAGCTTGGGTCGAAGGCGGGAGACCCAGTACTTC.

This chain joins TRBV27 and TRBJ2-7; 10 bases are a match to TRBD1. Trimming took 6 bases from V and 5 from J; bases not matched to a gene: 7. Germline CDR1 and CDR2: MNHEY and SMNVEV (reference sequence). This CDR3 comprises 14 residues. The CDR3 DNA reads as TGTGCCAGCAGACCGGGACAGGGGATTAACGAGCAGTACTTC. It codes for CASRPGQGINEQYF.

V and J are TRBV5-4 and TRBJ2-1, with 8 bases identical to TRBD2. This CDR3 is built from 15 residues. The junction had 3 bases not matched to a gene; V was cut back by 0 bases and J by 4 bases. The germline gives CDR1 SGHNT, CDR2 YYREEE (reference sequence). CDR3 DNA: TGTGCCAGCAGCTTGGCAGCGGGGGCTTACAATGAGCAGTTCTTC. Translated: CASSLAAGAYNEQFF.

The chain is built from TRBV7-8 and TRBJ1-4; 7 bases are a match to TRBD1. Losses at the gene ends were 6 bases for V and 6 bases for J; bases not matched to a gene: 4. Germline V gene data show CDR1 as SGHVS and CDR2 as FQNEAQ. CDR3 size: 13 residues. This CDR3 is CASSRQGHEKLFF. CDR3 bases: TGTGCCAGCAGTCGACAGGGACATGAAAAACTGTTTTTT.

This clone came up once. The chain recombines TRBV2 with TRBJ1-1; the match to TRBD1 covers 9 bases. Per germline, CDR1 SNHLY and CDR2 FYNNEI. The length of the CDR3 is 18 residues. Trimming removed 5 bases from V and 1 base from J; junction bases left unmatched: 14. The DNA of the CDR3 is TGTGCCAGCAGTAAAACCGGACAGGGGTGGGGAAAGAACACTGAAGCTTTCTTT. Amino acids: CASSKTGQGWGKNTEAFF.

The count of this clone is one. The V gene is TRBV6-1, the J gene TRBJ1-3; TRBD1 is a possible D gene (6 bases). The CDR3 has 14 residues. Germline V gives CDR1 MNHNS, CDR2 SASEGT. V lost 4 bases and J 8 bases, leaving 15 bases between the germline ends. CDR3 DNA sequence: TGTGCCAGCAGTGCGGCAGGGGCTTGGGACACCATATATTTT. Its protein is CASSAAGAWDTIYF.

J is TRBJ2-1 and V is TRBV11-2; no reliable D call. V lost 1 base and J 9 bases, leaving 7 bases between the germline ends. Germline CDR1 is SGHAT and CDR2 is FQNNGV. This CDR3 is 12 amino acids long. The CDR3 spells CASSLGGSEQFF. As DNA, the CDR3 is TGTGCCAGCAGCTTAGGGGGTAGTGAGCAGTTCTTC.

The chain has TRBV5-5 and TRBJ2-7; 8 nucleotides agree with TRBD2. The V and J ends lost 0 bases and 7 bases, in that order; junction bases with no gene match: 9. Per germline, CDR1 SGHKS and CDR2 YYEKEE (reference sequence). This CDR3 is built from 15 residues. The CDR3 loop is CASSLVSGGPGEQYF. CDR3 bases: TGTGCCAGCAGCTTGGTCTCGGGGGGGCCGGGTGAGCAGTACTTC. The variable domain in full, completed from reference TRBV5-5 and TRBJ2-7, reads DAGVTQSPTHLIKTRGQQVTLRCSPISGHKSVSWYQQVLGQGPQFIFQYYEKEERGRGNFPDRFSARQFPNYSSELNVNALLLGDSALYLCASSLVSGGPGEQYFGPGTRLTVT.